This note documents a single TCR beta chain sequence. This clonotype has at least ten counts. It has no known antigen specificity. No base-level quality is on record; no much larger clone is a single base apart. Total RNA was extracted from unfractionated whole blood that had been collected in Tempus Blood RNA tubes. Five healthy volunteers served as TCR sequencing controls and were bled at day 0, 2 weeks and 6 weeks. The CDR1 and CDR2 encoded by the germline V gene (reference sequence) are DFQATT and SNEGSKA. Trimming takes 5 bases from V and 2 bases from J, and the germline ends sit 18 bases apart. The CDR3 spans 15 residues, from the cysteine through the phenylalanine. Only the CDR3 DNA stays, 45 bases, in frame from base 1. Library method: 5' RACE. Sequencing was carried out with an Illumina MiSeq. During library preparation, unique molecular identifiers were attached to individual cDNA molecules so that TCRs could be counted in a quantitative, reproducible way. In the paper's pipeline: The median number of TCRs per sample was roughly 94,000, ranging from 23,224 to 690,600. V, J and CDR3 annotation of the TCR reads was performed with the Decombinator software suite. To make PS versus PT1 abundance plots, every sample was subsampled to the same number of TCRs (28,000). Expanded TCRs were defined as absent before sensitization and observed at least eight times at the 2-week time point. The raw public data were reprocessed by TCRdb itself: fastp quality trimming at Q25, MiXCR clonotype calling, in-frame beta chains only. Each record represents a unique CDR3 protein, reported with the most common genes and DNA among its rows. These V and J calls are TCRdb output, not the study's own analysis. The table for this sample lists tens of thousands of distinct CDR3 sequences; approximately 7.7% of them were counted only once. The ten largest clonotypes hold around 2.3% of the sample.

The data are from a study of human T cells and chemical hapten exposure (dated by TCRdb to the early 2020s). For the wider study: Libraries were pooled for sequencing, and variation in per-sample TCR yields was attributed mainly to small differences in library volumes within the pool. Each blood RNA sample was used to sequence both TCR alpha and TCR beta chains. This study followed changes in the peripheral blood TCR repertoire in vivo during primary and secondary sensitization of alopecia patients to the hapten diphenylcyclopropenone (DPC). Findings and caveats that apply to the study as a whole: Repeated subsampling changed both the strength of the expansion versus patch-test correlation and the threshold at which the correlation became significant. The number of TCRs above 1 in 1000 frequency did not change with DPC sensitization; there was no evidence of global repertoire structure alterations.

The chain joins TRBV20-1 to TRBJ1-1, with TRBD1 tentatively as D gene (5 bases match). This TCR was recovered from a male donor in good health. In nucleotide form, the sequence is TGCAGTGCTTTAAACCTCCGGGACTATAACACTGAAGCTTTCTTT. Its translation is CSALNLRDYNTEAFF.